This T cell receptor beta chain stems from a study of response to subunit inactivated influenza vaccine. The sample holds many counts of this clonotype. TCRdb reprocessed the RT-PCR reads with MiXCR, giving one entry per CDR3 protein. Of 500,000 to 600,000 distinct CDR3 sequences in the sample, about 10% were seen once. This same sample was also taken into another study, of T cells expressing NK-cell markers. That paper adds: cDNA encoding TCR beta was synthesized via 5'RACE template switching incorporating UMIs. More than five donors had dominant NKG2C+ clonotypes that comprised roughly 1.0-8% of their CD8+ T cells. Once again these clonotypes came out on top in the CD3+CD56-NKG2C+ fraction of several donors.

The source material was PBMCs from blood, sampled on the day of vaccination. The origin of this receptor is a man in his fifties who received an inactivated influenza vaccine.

The CDR3 loop reads CASSQTESSYNEQFF. CDR3 nucleotides: TGCGCCAGCAGCCAAACGGAGAGCTCCTACAATGAGCAGTTCTTC. This rearrangement joins TRBV4-3 to TRBJ2-1; D gene uncertain. In germline, CDR1 is LGHNA, CDR2 YSLEER. This CDR3 has 15 amino acids. V lost 2 bases and J 0 bases, leaving 8 bases between the germline ends.